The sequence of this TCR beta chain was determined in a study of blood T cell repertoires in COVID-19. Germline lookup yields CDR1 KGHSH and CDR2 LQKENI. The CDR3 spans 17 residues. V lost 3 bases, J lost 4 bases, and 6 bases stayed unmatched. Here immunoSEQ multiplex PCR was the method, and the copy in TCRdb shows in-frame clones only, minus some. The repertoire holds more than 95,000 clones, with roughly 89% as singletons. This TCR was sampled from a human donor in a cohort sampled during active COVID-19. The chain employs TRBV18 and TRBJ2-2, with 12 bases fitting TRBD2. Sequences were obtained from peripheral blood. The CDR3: CASSPSRLAGATGELFF. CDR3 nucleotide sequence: TGTGCCAGCTCACCCTCTAGACTAGCGGGAGCCACCGGGGAGCTGTTTTTT.